The subject of this entry is one T cell receptor beta chain. Germline CDR1 is DFQATT and CDR2 is SNEGSKA (reference sequence). The CDR3 is 12 residues long. This specimen belongs to a study of T cells expressing NK-cell markers. Study background: Of eight sequenced donors, seven were HCMV-seropositive and one HCMV-seronegative.

UMIs accompanied the 5'RACE template switching by which TCR beta cDNA was made. After re-calling the 5' RACE reads, TCRdb lists one entry per CDR3 protein, DNA absent. The table gives 550,000 to 600,000 distinct CDR3 sequences; the top ten clones make up approximately 3.5% of it. The TCR sequence derives from a man in his late teens or twenties in good health. Sequencing input: blood T cells: a sorted CD56 or NKG2C T cell subset, CD4+ or CD8+ T cells, or bulk PBMC T cells (not recorded which). This sequence joins TRBV20-1 and TRBJ1-6. The CDR3 loop reads CSAHKDGSPLHF.